This paragraph reports one T cell receptor beta chain. Antigen unknown. This PCR relied on a set of 60 Vbeta primers and 13 Jbeta primers. Assay used: immunoSEQ multiplex PCR; TCRdb lists only in-frame clones, some missing. The sample yields fewer than 350,000 clones, over 85% seen once. The germline V and J ends were trimmed by 0 bases and 3 bases, with 7 bases remaining between them. CDR3 length: 14 amino acids. Germline V lookup: CDR1 SGDLS, CDR2 YYNGEE. The source of the sample is a study of cytomegalovirus exposure and HLA in healthy donors. Study background: Most donors, just over 80% of some 400 genotyped, fell in the Caucasian-associated ancestry cluster. The study's findings and limits: In an earlier analysis, in some 500 donors, most V segments appeared productive either ~87% or ~30% of the time. Overall, approximately 150 TCR beta chains were annotated as cytomegalovirus-associated. An apparent linkage of common viral pathogens to several of the most significant clusters emerged in a later analysis.

The gene calls are TRBV9 and TRBJ2-1; D gene unclear. This TCR was recovered from a woman between 18 and 30 years old in good health and CMV-seronegative. The sequenced sample was PBMCs. In nucleotides, the CDR3 is TGTGCCAGCAGCGTAGCCCTAGGCTACAATGAGCAGTTCTTC. Its protein product is CASSVALGYNEQFF.